The 20 T cell receptor beta chains reported below all come from one sample, sequenced in a study of T cells in Graves' hyperthyroidism and ophthalmopathy. The source material, RNA transcripts, was used to amplify TCR beta CDR3 regions. HTBI primers were used for first-round RT-PCR of the TCR CDR3. Each CDR3 protein is one row after TCRdb ran MiXCR on the multiplex PCR reads. The sample holds approximately 330,000 distinct CDR3 sequences, roughly 21% seen once. Sequencing was carried out using blood. The receptors stem from a woman aged 45 to 65 with Graves' hyperthyroidism.

The V and J genes are TRBV5-6 and TRBJ1-1; D call uncertain. The V gene lost 1 base and the J gene lost 0 bases, with 10 bases spanning the gap. Germline CDR1 and CDR2: SGHDT and YYEEEE. This CDR3 has 15 amino acids. The CDR3 DNA follows: TGTGCCAGCAGCTTGAAAGGAAACATGAACACTGAAGCTTTCTTT. It translates to CASSLKGNMNTEAFF.

The rearrangement joins TRBV2 to TRBJ2-1, with a possible D match to TRBD1 (6 bases). The CDR3 runs 18 residues. Per germline, CDR1 SNHLY and CDR2 FYNNEI. V was clipped by 7 bases and J by 7 bases, with 29 bases between them. CDR3 region: CASISFTGKQLIGNEQFF. The CDR3 DNA is TGTGCCAGCATTTCTTTTACAGGGAAACAGTTAATAGGTAATGAGCAGTTCTTC.

This clonotype was recorded a few times. This chain connects TRBV5-5 to TRBJ2-2, with 7 bases fitting TRBD2. The CDR3 is made up of 15 amino acids. Trimming cost V 3 bases and J 4 bases; bases outside gene matches: 6. Germline lookup yields CDR1 SGHKS and CDR2 YYEKEE (reference sequence). The CDR3 region is CASSSGGGRTGELFF. DNA for the CDR3: TGTGCCAGCAGCTCCGGCGGGGGACGCACCGGGGAGCTGTTTTTT. Looking up the rest from reference TRBV5-5 and TRBJ2-2 gives the full variable domain: DAGVTQSPTHLIKTRGQQVTLRCSPISGHKSVSWYQQVLGQGPQFIFQYYEKEERGRGNFPDRFSARQFPNYSSELNVNALLLGDSALYLCASSSGGGRTGELFFGEGSRLTVL.

This clonotype was counted at least ten times. This chain uses TRBV12-3 or TRBV12-4 with TRBJ1-1, with D tentatively TRBD1 (6 bases). The CDR3 loop spans 14 amino acids. The ends were cut back, 6 bases at V and 6 bases at J, with 17 bases in the middle. CDR3: CASSLKHRESEAFF. The CDR3 DNA sequence: TGTGCCAGCAGCCTAAAACACAGGGAATCTGAAGCTTTCTTT.

This clonotype showed up just a few times. The chain uses TRBV12-3 or TRBV12-4 and TRBJ2-7, with TRBD2 identical over 10 bases. Losses at the gene ends were 1 base for V and 4 bases for J; bases not matched to a gene: 4. The CDR3 runs 15 residues. CDR3 protein: CASSLGAGGMYEQYF. The CDR3 coding sequence is TGTGCCAGCAGTTTAGGAGCGGGGGGGATGTACGAGCAGTACTTC.

This clonotype was detected ten times or more. The rearrangement joins TRBV6-1 to TRBJ2-2, with a possible D match to TRBD2 (5 bases). This CDR3 contains 16 residues. With 5 bases removed from V and 4 bases from J, the gap between germline ends came to 17 bases. Germline lookup yields CDR1 MNHNS and CDR2 SASEGT. CDR3: CASSWTLTRATGELFF. The CDR3 region has the DNA TGTGCCAGCAGTTGGACCCTCACTAGAGCCACCGGGGAGCTGTTTTTT.

At least ten counts were recorded for this clonotype. The chain joins TRBV6-1 to TRBJ1-3, with D possibly matching TRBD1 (6 bases). V lost 5 bases, J lost 0 bases, and 14 bases lay in between. Germline assignment: CDR1 MNHNS and CDR2 SASEGT. The CDR3 covers 16 residues. CDR3 protein: CASSHWGTSSGNTIYF. Here the CDR3 DNA reads TGTGCCAGCAGTCATTGGGGGACAAGCTCTGGAAACACCATATATTTT.

The V and J genes are TRBV9 and TRBJ2-7; 10 bases match TRBD2. Germline loops: CDR1 SGDLS, CDR2 YYNGEE. J was trimmed by 3 bases and V by 0 bases; bases with no gene match: 3. This CDR3 comprises 15 residues. The CDR3 spells CASSVGASGGYEQYF. In DNA form, the CDR3 reads TGTGCCAGCAGCGTAGGGGCTAGCGGGGGCTACGAGCAGTACTTC.

This clonotype appeared many times. This chain connects TRBV30 to TRBJ1-2, with TRBD1 matching 10 bases. V lost 5 bases to trimming and J lost 3 bases; unmatched junction nucleotides: 6. Germline V gene sequence: CDR1 GTSNPN, CDR2 SVGIG (reference sequence). The CDR3 runs to 14 residues. For the CDR3, the DNA is TGTGCCTGGTCGGGACAGGGGATTCACTATGGCTACACCTTC. This codes for CAWSGQGIHYGYTF.

The rearrangement uses TRBV3-1 and TRBJ2-5; 13 bases fit TRBD2. V shed 3 bases, J shed 4 bases, and the junction held 8 bases outside the gene matches. The CDR3 covers 17 residues. The V gene's germline CDR1 is LGHDT and CDR2 YNNKEL (reference sequence). CDR3 sequence (DNA): TGTGCCAGCAGCCATCCCCAGGGACTAGCGGGATCAGAGACCCAGTACTTC. Residues: CASSHPQGLAGSETQYF.

V is TRBV6-1 and J is TRBJ2-1; 12 bases are shared with TRBD2. Losses at the gene ends were 4 bases for V and 6 bases for J; bases not matched to a gene: 4. CDR3 size: 15 residues. In germline, CDR1 is MNHNS, CDR2 SASEGT. The DNA for the CDR3 is TGTGCCAGCAGTGCCCTAGCGGGGGGGCCCAATGAGCAGTTCTTC. Translation gives CASSALAGGPNEQFF.

This clonotype was seen at least ten times. The DNA of the CDR3 is TGTGCCAGCAGGAAATCAGGACAGACCTACGAGCAGTACTTC. This sequence encodes CASRKSGQTYEQYF. The chain couples TRBV28 to TRBJ2-7; D perhaps matches TRBD1 (6 bases). The CDR3 has 14 residues. Germline V gives CDR1 MDHEN, CDR2 SYDVKM. Trimming removed 6 bases at V and 2 bases at J, with 14 bases between.

This clonotype was seen repeatedly, ten times or more. The J gene is TRBJ2-2, the V gene TRBV2; 7 bases line up with TRBD1. Germline-derived CDR1 and CDR2 are SNHLY and FYNNEI. Unmatched junction bases numbered 6, after V lost 9 bases and J lost 2 bases. The CDR3 runs to 14 residues. The CDR3 sequence is CASTGTENTGELFF. As DNA, the CDR3 is TGTGCCAGTACCGGGACAGAAAACACCGGGGAGCTGTTTTTT.

J is TRBJ1-1 and V is TRBV29-1, with TRBD1 matching 7 bases. This CDR3 has 12 amino acids. V lost 7 bases to trimming and J lost 1 base; unmatched junction nucleotides: 3. In germline, CDR1 is SQVTM, CDR2 ANQGSEA. CDR3 sequence: CSGEGANTEAFF. The CDR3 region has the DNA TGCAGCGGTGAGGGGGCGAACACTGAAGCTTTCTTT.

The sample holds many counts of this clonotype. The gene calls are TRBV10-2 and TRBJ2-7; 8 bases line up with TRBD1. CDR1 and CDR2 from the germline V gene are WSHSY and SAAADI. The CDR3 runs 20 residues. The V gene end was trimmed by 6 bases and the J gene end by 6 bases; junction bases not matched to a gene: 28. The CDR3 here is CASRLNRGSPRREQRGEQYF. The CDR3 DNA reads as TGCGCCAGCAGGCTAAACAGGGGGTCTCCCCGACGGGAGCAGAGGGGCGAGCAGTACTTC.

V gene TRBV20-1 combines with J gene TRBJ1-6; the D gene is possibly TRBD1 (5 bases). Trimming shortened V by 6 bases and J by 5 bases, and 17 bases separated the two germline ends. The V gene's germline CDR1 is DFQATT and CDR2 SNEGSKA (reference sequence). The CDR3 length is 15 residues. CDR3 residues: CSAKNRDGNNSPLHF. The DNA for the CDR3 is TGCAGTGCGAAAAACCGGGACGGCAATAATTCACCCCTCCACTTT.

This clonotype was seen a few times. The rearrangement uses TRBV7-2 and TRBJ2-7, with 9 bases identical to TRBD1. With V trimmed by 4 bases and J by 3 bases, 4 bases remained unmatched. Looked up from germline, CDR1 is SGHTA and CDR2 is FQGNSA. The CDR3 runs to 14 residues. CDR3 sequence: CASSSDRGNYEQYF. CDR3 bases: TGTGCCAGCAGCTCGGACAGGGGCAACTACGAGCAGTACTTC.

The chain joins TRBV7-3 to TRBJ2-3; no clear D gene. The CDR3 is 15 residues long. The V and J ends lost 2 bases and 2 bases respectively, with 11 bases between them. Germline lookup yields CDR1 SGHTA and CDR2 FQGTGA. This chain's CDR3 is CASSLGTVATDTQYF. CDR3 bases: TGTGCCAGCAGCTTAGGTACGGTAGCCACAGATACGCAGTATTTT.

This clonotype was detected many times. V gene TRBV15 combines with J gene TRBJ2-5; weak D call: TRBD2 (6 bases). This CDR3 is 16 amino acids long. Deletions cut 3 bases from V and 1 base from J, with 15 bases between. Germline loops: CDR1 LNHNV, CDR2 YYDKDF (reference sequence). CDR3 region: CATSRGLGGFQETQYF. The CDR3 region has the DNA TGTGCCACCAGCAGGGGACTGGGGGGATTCCAAGAGACCCAGTACTTC.

The chain carries TRBV20-1 and TRBJ1-2, with 8 bases lining up with TRBD1. V gave up 3 bases and J gave up 6 bases; unmatched junction bases: 6. The length of the CDR3 is 13 residues. Germline CDR1 and CDR2: DFQATT and SNEGSKA (reference sequence). CDR3 sequence (DNA): TGCAGTGCTAGTACAGGGGGATTGGATGGCTACACCTTC. Translating gives CSASTGGLDGYTF.